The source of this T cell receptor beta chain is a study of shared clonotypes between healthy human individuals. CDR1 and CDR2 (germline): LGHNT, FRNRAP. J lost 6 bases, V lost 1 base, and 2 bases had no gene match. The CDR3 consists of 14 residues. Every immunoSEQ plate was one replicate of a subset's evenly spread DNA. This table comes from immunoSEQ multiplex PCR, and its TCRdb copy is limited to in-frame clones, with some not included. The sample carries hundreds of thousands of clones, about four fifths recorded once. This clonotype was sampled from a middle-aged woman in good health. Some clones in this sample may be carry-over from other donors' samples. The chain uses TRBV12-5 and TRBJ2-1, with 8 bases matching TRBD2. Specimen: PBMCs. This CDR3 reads CASGLALAVNEQFF. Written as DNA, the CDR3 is TGTGCTAGTGGTTTGGCACTAGCGGTCAATGAGCAGTTCTTC. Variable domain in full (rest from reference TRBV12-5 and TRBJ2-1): DARVTQTPRHKVTEMGQEVTMRCQPILGHNTVFWYRQTMMQGLELLAYFRNRAPLDDSGMPKDRFSAEMPDATLATLKIQPSEPRDSAVYFCASGLALAVNEQFFGPGTRLTVL.